This T cell receptor beta chain appears in the sequencing data of a study of OX40 agonist ivuxolimab in advanced cancers. General notes on the study: The costimulatory receptor OX40 (CD134) was targeted by ivuxolimab, a fully human IgG2 agonistic monoclonal antibody. The paper describes the monotherapy dose-escalation part (N of about 52 patients) of the phase I trial of ivuxolimab. In the dose-escalation cohort, approximately 83% of patients were male, and the mean age was around 60 years with a range of roughly 20 to 85. Among the roughly 52 dose-escalation patients, some 20 had hepatocellular carcinoma, around 15 melanoma, 9 renal cell carcinoma and 9 head and neck cancer. Partial responses were achieved by three dose-escalation patients, of whom one had hepatocellular carcinoma and two had cutaneous melanoma. Peripheral TCRbeta sequencing was intended to test whether TCR sequence diversity was altered and clonal T-cell expansion was caused by ivuxolimab. Intravenous ivuxolimab was administered to patients every 2 weeks at six dose levels: 0.01, 0.1, 0.3, 1.5, 3 and 10 mg/kg. Patients were allowed to have had prior anti-PD-1, anti-PD-L1 or anti-CTLA-4 therapy, and around 40% of the dose-escalation patients had previously received checkpoint inhibitors.

Results the study describes overall, beyond this receptor: In partial responders in the 0.1-3.0 mg/kg groups, normalized peripheral clonal expansion was found to be among the lowest, especially among CD8+ T cells. After ivuxolimab, more expanded clones were found on average in CD8+ T cells than in CD4+ T cells. Low levels of normalized T-cell clonal expansion were also seen in some patients who did not respond. The antigen specificity of the peripheral T cells that underwent clonal expansion was not determined. At doses from 0.1 to 3.0 mg/kg, clonal expansion was seen in both CD4+ and CD8+ blood T cells between baseline and week 6.

With regard to this clone: It lacks a known antigen. Within one base of it there is no much larger clone, and no base qualities were kept.

The CDR3 contains 14 residues, cysteine and phenylalanine counted. The CDR3 DNA has 42 bases and is translated from base 1. V gives up 5 bases and J gives up 3 bases, and the segment between their germline ends measures 14 bases. According to the germline V gene, CDR1 reads SGHTA and CDR2 reads FQGNSA. For sequencing of the TCRbeta CDR3 region, genomic DNA was extracted from the sorted cells. The immunoSEQ Assay was used to sequence the TCRbeta CDR3 regions. Held by TCRdb, this immuneACCESS table contains in-frame sequences only and omits some clones. Under half of the omission traces to an unresolved V gene where checked; the cause of the rest is unknown. The sample includes around 80,000 clones, with 85% observed a single time. The ten largest make up roughly 3.1% of the sample. The trial excluded patients who had a history of autoimmune disease or were on systemic immunosuppression. Peripheral blood for TCR sequencing was drawn from every dose cohort at baseline, at cycle 4 day 1 and at cycle 7 day 1. Samples were obtained from an open-label, multicenter, first-in-human phase I dose-escalation trial of ivuxolimab. Adults with locally advanced or metastatic melanoma, renal cell carcinoma, hepatocellular carcinoma or head and neck squamous cell carcinoma were enrolled in the trial. Before TCR sequencing, CD4+ and CD8+ T cells were separately sorted from peripheral blood.

The chain employs TRBV7-2 and TRBJ2-7; 6 matching bases give a weak D call of TRBD2. The source material was CD4+ or CD8+ T cells sorted from blood, sampled in a trial of the OX40 agonist ivuxolimab. The TCR was taken from an adult with an advanced solid tumor such as melanoma, head and neck, liver or kidney cancer. The DNA sequence follows: TGTGCCAGCAGCCCCCCGGGACTCAACTACGAGCAGTACTTC. It specifies CASSPPGLNYEQYF.